This is a list of T cell receptor beta chains from one sample in a study of OX40 agonist ivuxolimab in advanced cancers. TCRdb's table, derived via immunoSEQ multiplex PCR, lists solely in-frame clones and lacks some. The repertoire consists of about 30,000 clones, with about 93% occurring once and the leading ten covering less than 5%. Here the sequenced sample was CD4+ or CD8+ T cells sorted from blood, taken in a trial of the OX40 agonist ivuxolimab. The receptors originated from an adult with an advanced solid tumor such as melanoma, head and neck, liver or kidney cancer. Both conserved end residues are trimmed from each CDR3. Fields, in order: V gene, CDR3 length, J gene, CDR3 protein.

TRBV7-9	12	TRBJ1-2	ASTPAGTGYGYT
TRBV9	11	TRBJ1-1	ASSVSGNTEAF
TRBV28	12	TRBJ2-7	ASSPLAASYEQY
TRBV7-3	10	TRBJ2-2	ASSGVTGELF
TRBV5-4	13	TRBJ2-3	ASSGDGSYRDTQY
TRBV9	12	TRBJ1-2	ASSPRKGQGDYT
TRBV11-2	10	TRBJ1-1	ASSLGGNEAF
TRBV6-1	16	TRBJ2-3	ASSDLTSGVEAGDTQY
TRBV4-1	11	TRBJ1-1	ASGNLGSTEAF
TRBV4-2	12	TRBJ2-7	ASSPAPGGLEQY
TRBV4-1	12	TRBJ1-1	ASSQGQGVTEAF
TRBV2	13	TRBJ2-1	ASSEFYRGTGEQF
TRBV19	13	TRBJ2-1	ASSIVASGFNEQF
TRBV5-4	12	TRBJ2-1	ASSADWPYNEQF
TRBV28	12	TRBJ2-5	ASTLGSSQETQY
TRBV10-2	13	TRBJ1-1	ASSVSLTSWGEAF
TRBV7-9	11	TRBJ2-7	ASSLGDRGEQY
TRBV7-2	12	TRBJ2-3	ASSVLGPTDTQY
TRBV7-9	12	TRBJ2-5	ASSRVTGQETQY
TRBV7-6	12	TRBJ2-3	ASSFDRATDTQY
TRBV30	15	TRBJ2-1	AWSVRASVLSYNEQF
TRBV4-3	14	TRBJ2-7	ASSQESTGTSYEQY
TRBV19	13	TRBJ2-1	ASSIRLAGVAEQF
TRBV15	12	TRBJ2-3	ATSRAGPPDTQY
TRBV27	12	TRBJ2-1	ASSLAGVKNEQF
TRBV4-1	13	TRBJ2-3	ASSHQDRGIDTQY
TRBV4-3	12	TRBJ2-2	ASSQVGGMGELF
TRBV4-3	15	TRBJ2-1	ASSQDFSPLAGNEQF
TRBV5-1	15	TRBJ2-5	ASSLSPTSGGGETQY
TRBV5-6	9	TRBJ2-1	ASSSAGGQF
TRBV23-1	15	TRBJ2-2	ASTPRRHRDNTGELF
TRBV9	13	TRBJ1-2	ASSVVPGGTYGYT
TRBV2	13	TRBJ1-1	ASPKTGQGATEAF
TRBV4-1	14	TRBJ2-5	ASSQGTSGAQETQY
TRBV7-8	16	TRBJ2-7	ASSLDGIRHRVTHEQY
TRBV11-2	14	TRBJ1-4	ASSTWTGGAREKLF
TRBV7-2	12	TRBJ2-7	ASSSPGGLDEQY
TRBV27	13	TRBJ2-4	ASSGLGQGENIQY
TRBV2	12	TRBJ2-1	ASSPAGHYNEQF
TRBV19	17	TRBJ2-1	ASSILRERDFRSYNEQF
TRBV5-4	14	TRBJ2-5	ASSSSSGTFQETQY
TRBV28	13	TRBJ1-4	ASSPPRRGNEKLF